The clone carrying this TCR beta chain was picked up a small number of times. V was cut by 3 bases and J by 1 base, with 11 bases left in between. The germline CDR1 and CDR2 sequences are SQVTM and ANQGSEA. The length of the CDR3 is 14 residues. These data originate in a study of CD8 T cells in ankylosing spondylitis. TCRdb recomputed calls from the 5' RACE reads with MiXCR, one row per CDR3 protein. The sample carries 250,000 to 350,000 distinct CDR3 sequences, 15% to 20% recorded once. This chain connects TRBV29-1 to TRBJ2-3; TRBD2 is a possible D gene (5 bases). This TCR came from a male donor with ankylosing spondylitis or in good health (not recorded which). Input material: blood, either unsorted or a sorted T cell fraction (not recorded which). As DNA, the CDR3 is TGCAGCGTTGACCGGACTCGCGGCACAGATACGCAGTATTTT. This codes for CSVDRTRGTDTQYF.